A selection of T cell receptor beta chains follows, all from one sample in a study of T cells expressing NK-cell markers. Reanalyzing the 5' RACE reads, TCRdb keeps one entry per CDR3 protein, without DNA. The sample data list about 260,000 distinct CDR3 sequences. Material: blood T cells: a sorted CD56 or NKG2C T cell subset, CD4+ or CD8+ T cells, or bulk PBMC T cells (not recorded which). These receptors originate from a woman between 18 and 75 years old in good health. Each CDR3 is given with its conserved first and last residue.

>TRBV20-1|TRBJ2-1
CSARVASGSNEQFF
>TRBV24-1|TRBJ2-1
CATSDSGTSYEQFF
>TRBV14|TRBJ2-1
CASSPQGGASSNEQFF
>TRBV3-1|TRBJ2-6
CASSRNRGLNSGANVLTF
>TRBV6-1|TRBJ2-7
CASIPTGSHEQYF
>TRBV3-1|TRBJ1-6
CVSSAGIGGPSPLHF
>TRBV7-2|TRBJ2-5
CASSLGTSGGRETQYF
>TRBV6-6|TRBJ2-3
CASSPLGGNTQYF
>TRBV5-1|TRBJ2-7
CASSRDSLEQYF
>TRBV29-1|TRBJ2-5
CSVVLAGLQETQYF
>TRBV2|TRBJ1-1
CASSQTGVAEAFF
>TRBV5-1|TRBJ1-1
CASSYRDRPMNTEAFF
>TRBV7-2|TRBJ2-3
CASSLPSGTPSTDTQYF
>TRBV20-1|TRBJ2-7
CSARDGGRLASEQYF
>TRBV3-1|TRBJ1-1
CASSQRGENTEAFF
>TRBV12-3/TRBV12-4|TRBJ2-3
CASSLGRSRGYF
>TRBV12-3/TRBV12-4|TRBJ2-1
CASSLGPAGEQFF
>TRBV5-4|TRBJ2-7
CASSLGMGLAYEQYF